This record looks at one T cell receptor beta chain sequence and its context. This clone's antigen is unknown. Qualities for individual bases were not recorded, and no much larger clone is one base off. Collaborating institutions collected whole blood in K2EDTA tubes following their own protocols. For TCRbeta analysis, collaborator samples were shipped as frozen whole blood, as isolated PBMCs, or as DNA extracted from either sample type. These data originate in a study of blood T cell repertoires in COVID-19 (dated by TCRdb to 2019 to 2021). For context, the study as a whole: Samples from collaborators originated in the United States, Italy and Spain and spanned both the acute and convalescent phases of COVID-19. Samples came from the ongoing ImmuneRACE study (first 160 participants) plus 1,254 subjects from 6 global collaborators. A de-identified subject ID, COVID-19 status, age in years and sex were almost always included in the sample metadata. Deeply sampled blood TCRbeta repertoires from subjects exposed to, actively infected with, or recovered from COVID-19 were included in the dataset. The material from the prospective study consisted of cDNA or gDNA derived from T cells, B-cell-depleted T cells, or PBMCs. The repertoires were released in a freely available public database meant as a resource for research on the immune response to SARS-CoV-2. Where available, HLA class I and class II types were obtained from metadata supplied by the sample provider rather than from assay-based typing.

The immunoSEQ Assay, a bias-controlled multiplex PCR, was used to amplify TCRbeta CDR3 regions from genomic DNA. The paper's processing steps were these. The number of nucleated cells in each sample was estimated from the amplification of reference gene primers within the assay. To quantify the absolute abundance of each unique TCRbeta CDR3 rearrangement, sequence reads were collapsed and filtered. Productive Simpson clonality was computed per sample as the square root of Simpson's diversity index over productive rearrangements. TCRdb took over this immuneACCESS table, retaining in-frame rearrangements with V and J assigned. Such tables are incomplete; in checked studies, under half of the missing clones stem from an unresolved V gene, and the remainder is unexplained. Clone size and the V and J calls come from that table; the DNA yielded D and trimming. Recorded for this sample are around 69,000 clones; about 86% of them occurred a single time. The ten largest clones represent 5.5% to 7% of the sample.

CDR1 and CDR2 are drawn from the germline V gene: MNHEY, SVGAGI. The V end gives up 11 bases and the J end 8 bases, leaving 16 bases in the junction not matched to a gene. The CDR3 runs 15 residues from the cysteine to the phenylalanine. Kept here is only the CDR3 DNA, which spans 45 bases and is read in frame from base 1. General study outcomes and caveats: The quantity of clinical and demographic metadata differed by source and by participant and was supplied without curation.

Specimen: peripheral blood. Recombination joined TRBV6-5 with TRBJ2-3, and 10 junction bases match TRBD2. This clonotype was obtained from a middle-aged man with active COVID-19. The CDR3 is CAGKTGTSASGTQYF. The DNA sequence is as follows: TGTGCCGGAAAAACCGGGACTAGCGCTTCTGGTACGCAGTATTTT.